This T cell receptor (beta chain) comes out of a study of tumor and adjacent non-tumor tissue in lung cancer. For the study at large: Stage I to III disease affected ten to eleven men and 5 women aged roughly 31 to 85.

Germline V gene lookup returns CDR1 KGHSH and CDR2 LQKENI. The CDR3 spans 21 residues. No cell sorting was done before RNA was extracted from the tissue. Concerning this clonotype: An end of the junction differs from the germline gene, which may be a read error.

A modified ARM-PCR protocol with three rounds of nested PCR amplified TCRbeta. Via MiXCR, TCRdb re-called the multiplex PCR reads, giving one row per CDR3 protein. In the table there are fewer than 80,000 distinct CDR3 sequences, approximately 68% of which are singletons. Sequencing was done on a sample of lung tumor tissue. This clonotype was sampled from a woman aged 70-85 years with non-small cell lung cancer. The gene calls are TRBV18 and TRBJ2-3; 10 nucleotides match TRBD1. This CDR3 is CASSLNPVQETGGDGTDTQYF. CDR3 DNA: TGTGCCAGCTCACTCAACCCCGTGCAGGAGACAGGGGGCGACGGCACGGATACGCAGTATTTT.